This TCR beta chain is drawn from a study of shared clonotypes between healthy human individuals. Study at large: The plates for each donor numbered three CD4 naive, three CD4 memory, two CD8 naive and one CD8 memory. Study-level findings and limits: Clonotype sharing among donors, it was expected, would be affected by sequencing depth.

Replicate sorted-subset PCRs were loaded with around 200 ng DNA, 30,000 to 35,000 T cell genomes. Authors' data handling: ImmunoSEQ supplied junction-only sequences lacking quality scores, so filtering was different. The assay was immunoSEQ multiplex PCR, and TCRdb's table has in-frame clones only and misses some. That table furnishes V, J and clone size, whereas the DNA furnished D and trimming. The sample consists of roughly 550,000 clones, less than 97% of them appearing once. On this clone itself: Its matching antigen is unknown.

Germline values: CDR1 SGHRS, CDR2 YFSETQ. V dropped 5 bases and J dropped 5 bases, with 13 bases sitting between them. The CDR3 has 14 residues. Only CD45RO-negative cells positively selected for CCR7 counted as naive CD8 cells, so terminally differentiated effector memory CD45RA+ cells were excluded. The chain is built from TRBV5-1 and TRBJ1-4; D unresolved. The receptor's source is a woman aged 25 to 39 in good health. Sequenced: naive CD8+ T cells sorted from blood. The chain's CDR3 is CASRPGKVNEKLFF. CDR3 nucleotide sequence: TGCGCCAGCAGACCGGGGAAGGTGAATGAAAAACTGTTTTTT.